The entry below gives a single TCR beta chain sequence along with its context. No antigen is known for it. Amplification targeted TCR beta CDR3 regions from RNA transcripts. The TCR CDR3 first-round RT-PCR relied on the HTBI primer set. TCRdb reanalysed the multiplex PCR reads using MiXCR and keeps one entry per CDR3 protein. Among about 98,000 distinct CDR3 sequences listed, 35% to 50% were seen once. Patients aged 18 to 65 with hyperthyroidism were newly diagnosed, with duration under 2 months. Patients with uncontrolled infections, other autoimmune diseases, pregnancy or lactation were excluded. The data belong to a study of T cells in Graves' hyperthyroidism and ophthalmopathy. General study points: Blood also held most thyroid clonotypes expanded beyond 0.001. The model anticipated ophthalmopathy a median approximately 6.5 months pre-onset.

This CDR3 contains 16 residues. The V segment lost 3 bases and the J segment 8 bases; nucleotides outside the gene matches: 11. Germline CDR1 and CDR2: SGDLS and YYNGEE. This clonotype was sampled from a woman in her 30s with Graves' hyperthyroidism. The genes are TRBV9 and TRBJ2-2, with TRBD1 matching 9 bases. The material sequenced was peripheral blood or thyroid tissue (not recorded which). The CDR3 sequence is CASSASGTGFGGELFF. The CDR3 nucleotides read TGTGCCAGCAGCGCTTCCGGGACAGGGTTTGGTGGGGAGCTGTTTTTT.